A selection of T cell receptor beta chains follows, all from one sample in a study of blood T cells in healthy people across ages. TCRdb reprocessed the 5' RACE reads with MiXCR, giving one entry per CDR3 protein. This sample has 500,000 to 600,000 distinct CDR3 sequences, with 25% to 30% found just once. Sequenced input: blood. These receptors were obtained from a woman in her 70s in good health. CDR3s include the opening cysteine and the closing phenylalanine or tryptophan. D genes are given only for firm matches. The size of a clone is reported for some rows only, either as once, few or many, or as a class for expanded clones.

J gene,D gene,clone size,CDR3 length,V gene,CDR3 DNA,CDR3 protein
TRBJ2-5,NA,few,12,TRBV29-1,TGCAGCGTTGACTACATGCAAGAGACCCAGTACTTC,CSVDYMQETQYF
TRBJ2-5,NA,few,16,TRBV4-3,TGCGCCAGCAGCCAAGATCATTGGGGGGGCCAAGAGACCCGGTACTTC,CASSQDHWGGQETRYF
TRBJ2-5,NA,few,15,TRBV9,TGTGCCAGCAGCCTCAGGGGGGACCACCAAGAGACCCAGTACTTC,CASSLRGDHQETQYF
TRBJ2-7,NA,few,13,TRBV6-2/TRBV6-3,TGTGCCAGCTCCCGAGTACGGGTGGATGAGCAGTACTTC,CASSRVRVDEQYF
TRBJ2-1,NA,NA,14,TRBV7-2,TGTGCCAGCAGCCCTCTAGGCCCGCACAATGAGCAGTTCTTC,CASSPLGPHNEQFF
TRBJ2-5,NA,NA,14,TRBV29-1,TGCAGCGTTGTGGGGCCAAGGGGACAAGAGACCCAGTACTTC,CSVVGPRGQETQYF
TRBJ2-7,NA,many,15,TRBV7-2,TGTGCCAGCAGCTTAACCGCTAGCGAGTCCTACGAGCAGTACTTC,CASSLTASESYEQYF
TRBJ2-2,TRBD2,NA,17,TRBV7-2,TGTGCCAGCAGCTTAGTGACTAGCGGGGGGAAGGCCGGGGAGCTGTTTTTT,CASSLVTSGGKAGELFF
TRBJ1-2,NA,many,13,TRBV20-1,TGCAGTGCTCAACAGCAGGAACCCTATGGCTACACCTTC,CSAQQQEPYGYTF
TRBJ2-1,TRBD2,few,16,TRBV20-1,TGCAGTGCTAGTGACACTAGCGGGGGGGATCAGGGGGAGCAGTTCTTC,CSASDTSGGDQGEQFF
TRBJ2-2,TRBD2,NA,21,TRBV11-2,TGTGCCAGCAGCTTAAGGAAGTCCGTGACTAGCGGGGGGACGAACACCGGGGAGCTGTTTTTT,CASSLRKSVTSGGTNTGELFF
TRBJ2-7,TRBD2,few,17,TRBV15,TGTGCCACCAGCTCGACTAGCGGGGGGGCCAGCTCCTGCGAGCAGTACTTC,CATSSTSGGASSCEQYF
TRBJ2-1,TRBD2,NA,15,TRBV9,TGTGCCAGCAGCCCGCGGGGGGGCCTTGGGTATGAGCAGTTCTTC,CASSPRGGLGYEQFF
TRBJ2-6,TRBD1,few,18,TRBV28,TGTGCCAGCAGTGAACCGGGACAGGTCCACTCTGGGGCCAACGTCCTGACTTTC,CASSEPGQVHSGANVLTF
TRBJ2-1,NA,NA,14,TRBV20-1,TGCAGTGCTAGGGGGGACCCAGACTACAATGAGCAGTTCTTC,CSARGDPDYNEQFF
TRBJ2-2,NA,NA,16,TRBV7-8,TGTGCCAGCAGCCCTAGTGGCAGGGTAGAGACCGGGGAGCTGTTTTTT,CASSPSGRVETGELFF
TRBJ2-3,NA,few,14,TRBV9,TGTGCCAGCGGCCCGTGGGCAGATACAGATACGCAGTATTTT,CASGPWADTDTQYF
TRBJ2-1,NA,NA,12,TRBV2,TGTGCCAGCAGCATAGATTGGGATGAGCAGTTCTTC,CASSIDWDEQFF
TRBJ1-5,NA,NA,16,TRBV7-9,TGTGCCAGCAGCTTAACCGGGCAGGGTAGCAATCAGCCCCAGCATTTT,CASSLTGQGSNQPQHF
TRBJ1-2,TRBD1,few,13,TRBV5-6,TGTGCCAGCAGCGGAACAGGGGGCGTTGGCTACACCTTC,CASSGTGGVGYTF